This T cell receptor (beta chain) was captured in a study of T cells in Graves' hyperthyroidism and ophthalmopathy. About the research overall: Peripheral blood collection took place at initial diagnosis, before any treatment. Notes on the study in general: Most thyroid clonotypes that were expanded above 0.001 also turned up in blood. A model built on 13 V-J features separated ophthalmopathy from stable hyperthyroidism.

Germline CDR1 SGHTA, CDR2 FQGTGA. The CDR3 totals 18 residues. Trimming at V came to 5 bases and at J to 6 bases, leaving 16 bases not matched to a gene. Used for diagnoses were clinical symptoms, serum thyroxine and TRAb, thyroid ultrasound and orbital computed tomography. A remark on this clonotype: What it binds is not known.

The investigators amplified TCR beta CDR3 regions from RNA transcripts. The primer set for the first-round RT-PCR of the TCR CDR3 was HTBI. Via MiXCR, TCRdb re-called the multiplex PCR reads, giving one row per CDR3 protein. The table shows roughly 350,000 distinct CDR3 sequences, with about 14% occurring only once. The TCR comes from a woman aged 30 to 39 with Graves' ophthalmopathy. This sequence joins TRBV7-3 and TRBJ2-1, with 10 positions matching TRBD2. The specimen was blood. The CDR3 region is CASSQDLGGLAIRNEQFF. The CDR3 coding sequence is TGTGCCAGCAGCCAAGACCTTGGGGGACTAGCGATTCGCAATGAGCAGTTCTTC. The full variable domain, in which reference TRBV7-3 and TRBJ2-1 provide the parts outside the CDR3, is GAGVSQTPSNKVTEKGKYVELRCDPISGHTALYWYRQSLGQGPEFLIYFQGTGAADDSGLPNDRFFAVRPEGSVSTLKIQRTERGDSAVYLCASSQDLGGLAIRNEQFFGPGTRLTVL.